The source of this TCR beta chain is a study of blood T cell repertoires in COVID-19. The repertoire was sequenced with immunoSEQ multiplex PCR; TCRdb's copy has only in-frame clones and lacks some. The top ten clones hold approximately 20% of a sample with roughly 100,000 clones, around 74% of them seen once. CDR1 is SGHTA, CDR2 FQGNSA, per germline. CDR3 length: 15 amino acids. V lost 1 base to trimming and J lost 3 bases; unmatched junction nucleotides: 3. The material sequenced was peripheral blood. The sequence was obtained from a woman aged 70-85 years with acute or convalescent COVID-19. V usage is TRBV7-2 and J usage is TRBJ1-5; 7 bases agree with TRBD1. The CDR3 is CASSLDRGHNQPQHF. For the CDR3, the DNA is TGTGCCAGCAGCTTAGATAGGGGGCACAATCAGCCCCAGCATTTT.